The T cell receptor (beta chain) described here comes from a study of OX40 agonist ivuxolimab in advanced cancers. Background on the study: Patients undergoing dose escalation presented with hepatocellular carcinoma, melanoma, renal cell or head and neck cancer.

The CDR3 totals 14 residues. After removal of 5 bases from V and 8 bases from J, the junction contained 10 bases not matched to a gene. The germline V gene has CDR1 SGHRS and CDR2 YFSETQ. The data were produced by immunoSEQ multiplex PCR, yet TCRdb's version contains in-frame clones alone and is incomplete. The sample consists of some 45,000 clones, around 88% of them appearing once. General study results and limits: The mean number of expanded clones was higher in CD8+ T cells than in CD4+. Still undetermined is the antigen specificity of the expanded peripheral T cells.

This clone was picked up one time. As yet, its antigen is unknown. The chain has TRBV5-1 and TRBJ1-1, with 9 bases aligning to TRBD1. The source of this sequence is an adult with an advanced solid tumor such as melanoma, head and neck, liver or kidney cancer. Sample: CD4+ or CD8+ T cells sorted from blood, taken in a trial of the OX40 agonist ivuxolimab. The CDR3 coding sequence is TGCGCCAGCAGACCGGGACAGGGCCTCGGGGAAGCTTTCTTT. Translation gives CASRPGQGLGEAFF.